This TCR beta chain was sequenced during a study of immune evolution from preneoplasia to lung adenocarcinoma. Study summary: HLA loss of heterozygosity: around 6.5% AIS, roughly 15% MIA, over 30% ADC, none AAH. Broader study findings: Clonality was highest in normal lung, lower in later-stage lesions apparently. Compared with EGFR-mutant or double wild-type lesions, KRAS-mutant nodules were more clonal.

Germline CDR1 reads MDHEN; CDR2 reads SYDVKM. The CDR3 is 11 residues long. The V gene lost 3 bases and the J gene lost 4 bases, with 4 bases spanning the gap. Some clones are missing from TCRdb's copy, which holds only in-frame ones; the method was immunoSEQ multiplex PCR. The sample lists several thousand clones; around 80% were seen once. Nucleic acids came from premalignant or tumor cells enriched by macro-dissection. On this clone itself: Its antigen is as yet unknown.

This clonotype was obtained from a person in their fifties with lung adenocarcinoma. The source material was FFPE invasive lung adenocarcinoma tissue. V gene TRBV28 combines with J gene TRBJ2-7, with D unresolved. In nucleotides, the CDR3 is TGTGCCAGCAGTTTCCAATACGAGCAGTACTTC. Its protein is CASSFQYEQYF.